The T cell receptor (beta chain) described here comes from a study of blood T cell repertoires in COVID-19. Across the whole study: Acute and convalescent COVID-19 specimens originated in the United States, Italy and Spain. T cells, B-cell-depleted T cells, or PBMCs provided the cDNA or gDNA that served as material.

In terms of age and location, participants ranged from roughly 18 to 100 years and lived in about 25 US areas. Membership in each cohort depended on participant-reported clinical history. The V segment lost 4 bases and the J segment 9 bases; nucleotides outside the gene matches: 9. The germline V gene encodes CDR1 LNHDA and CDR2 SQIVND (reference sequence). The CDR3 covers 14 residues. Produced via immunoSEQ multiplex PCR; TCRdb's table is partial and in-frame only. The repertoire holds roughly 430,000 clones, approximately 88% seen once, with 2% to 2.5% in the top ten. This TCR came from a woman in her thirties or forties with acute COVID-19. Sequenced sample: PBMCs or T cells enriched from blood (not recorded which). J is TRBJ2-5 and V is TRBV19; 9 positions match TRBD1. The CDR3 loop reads CASSTHRGLEAQYF. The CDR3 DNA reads TGTGCCAGTAGTACGCACAGGGGGCTCGAGGCCCAGTACTTC.